The clone carrying this T cell receptor (beta chain) was seen a handful of times. Its antigen remains unidentified. TCRdb reprocessed the reads via MiXCR and lists one record per CDR3 protein. This sample has roughly 340,000 distinct CDR3 sequences, with roughly 29% found just once. This sample was taken from a study of T cell repertoires in cytomegalovirus infection. The CDR3 has 14 amino acids. Trimming removed 6 bases at V and 1 base at J, with 12 bases between. This TCR was sampled from a human donor in good health (CMV status not recorded). Some clones in this sample may be carry-over from other donors' samples. V gene TRBV12-3 or TRBV12-4 combines with J gene TRBJ2-5; D gene uncertain. This specimen was cultured PBMCs, taken from culture after CMV antigen stimulation. The CDR3 protein is CASSPNGLQETQYF. The CDR3 DNA sequence: TGTGCCAGCAGCCCCAACGGCCTCCAAGAGACCCAGTACTTC.